The 20 T cell receptor beta chains in this list originate from one sample, sequenced in a study of beta chain features in type 1 diabetes. The whole isolated RNA underwent reverse transcription, so sequencing captured expressed TCRB transcripts. Sequenced by immunoSEQ multiplex PCR; TCRdb stores in-frame clones only, minus some. The data show fewer than 350,000 clones, with roughly 8% seen just once and 1% held by the top ten. The sample taken for sequencing was central memory CD4+ T cells from blood. The source of these receptors is a young woman in good health.

Comments on this clone: A much larger clone lies one base from this, so it may be a read error. The same CDR3 also results from other DNA sequences found in this sample. The chain is built from TRBV7-9 and TRBJ2-7, with 7 positions matching TRBD1. CDR3 length: 14 amino acids. V gave up 3 bases and J gave up 4 bases; unmatched junction bases: 6. Germline assignment: CDR1 SEHNR and CDR2 FQNEAQ (reference sequence). CDR3 coding DNA: TGTGCCAGCAGCTTTGGACAGGAGTCTTACGAGCAGTACTTC. It translates to CASSFGQESYEQYF.

Details on this clone: Other DNA sequences in this specimen translate into the identical CDR3. The chain links TRBV7-2 to TRBJ1-2; unclear D gene. CDR3 length: 12 residues. CDR1 SGHTA and CDR2 FQGNSA come from the germline V gene. V lost 3 bases to trimming and J lost 8 bases, with 10 bases between them. CDR3 sequence: CASSFVTGGYTF. The CDR3 nucleotides are TGTGCCAGCAGCTTTGTTACGGGGGGCTACACCTTC.

DNA for the CDR3: TGTGCCAGCAGTAGGGGACAGTCGGGCTACACCTTC. Protein: CASSRGQSGYTF. This rearrangement joins TRBV28 to TRBJ1-2; TRBD1 matches 7 bases. The CDR3 covers 12 residues. V was pared by 5 bases and J by 8 bases, with 5 bases of the junction left unmatched. Germline V lookup: CDR1 MDHEN, CDR2 SYDVKM.

The sample holds many counts of this clone. The chain links TRBV2 to TRBJ2-5, with a weak D call TRBD2 (5 bases). CDR1 and CDR2 from the germline V gene are SNHLY and FYNNEI. The V end lost 4 bases, the J end lost 4 bases, and 13 bases lay between the germline ends. CDR3 length: 14 amino acids. The CDR3 nucleotides read TGTGCCAGCAGTGCCCAAACTAGGTCAGAGACCCAGTACTTC. It is translated as CASSAQTRSETQYF.

This clone was observed a handful of times. The V and J genes are TRBV7-8 and TRBJ1-1, with 9 positions matching TRBD1. Germline-derived CDR1 and CDR2 are SGHVS and FQNEAQ. This CDR3 region has 13 residues. Trimming at V came to 5 bases and at J to 10 bases, leaving 8 bases not matched to a gene. The CDR3 loop reads CASSPDRGQRAFF. The CDR3 DNA reads TGTGCCAGCAGCCCGGACAGGGGCCAAAGAGCTTTCTTT.

This clone turned up a few times. The rearrangement joins TRBV28 to TRBJ2-3; 9 bases agree with TRBD1. Germline V CDR1 and CDR2: MDHEN, SYDVKM. The CDR3 sequence is 15 residues long. Trimming removed 6 bases from V and 5 bases from J; junction bases left unmatched: 9. CDR3 sequence (DNA): TGTGCCAGCAGCGCCTTAACAGGGGGCGTAGATACGCAGTATTTT. Encoded protein: CASSALTGGVDTQYF.

This clone has just a few counts. The chain combines TRBV5-1 with TRBJ2-7; 8 nucleotides agree with TRBD2. Germline V gene sequence: CDR1 SGHRS, CDR2 YFSETQ. The V and J ends lost 4 bases and 4 bases, in that order; junction bases with no gene match: 7. This CDR3 is built from 14 residues. The CDR3 coding sequence is TGCGCCAGCAGCCCAACTAGCGGAACTTACGAGCAGTACTTC. The encoded protein is CASSPTSGTYEQYF.

The gene calls are TRBV11-3 and TRBJ1-1; D is unclear. Trimming took off 3 bases at V and 2 bases at J, with 13 bases between the two ends. This CDR3 is 15 amino acids long. CDR1 is SGHNT and CDR2 is YENEEA in the germline V gene. The DNA for the CDR3 is TGTGCCAGCAGCTTCTCGGGCCCCTTAAACACTGAAGCTTTCTTT. Encoded protein: CASSFSGPLNTEAFF.

CDR3 sequence (DNA): TGTGCCAGCAGCTTTCAGGGGGCCACTGAAGCTTTCTTT. Encoded protein: CASSFQGATEAFF. This chain joins TRBV7-9 and TRBJ1-1; 8 bases agree with TRBD1. The junction had 1 base not matched to a gene; V was cut back by 3 bases and J by 4 bases. This CDR3 has 13 residues. In germline, CDR1 is SEHNR, CDR2 FQNEAQ (reference sequence). The full variable domain, with the rest looked up from reference TRBV7-9 and TRBJ1-1, is DTGVSQNPRHKITKRGQNVTFRCDPISEHNRLYWYRQTLGQGPEFLTYFQNEAQLEKSRLLSDRFSAERPKGSFSTLEIQRTEQGDSAMYLCASSFQGATEAFFGQGTRLTVV.

This rearrangement joins TRBV7-2 to TRBJ1-3; 9 nucleotides line up with TRBD1. The ends lost 3 bases at V and 6 bases at J; junction bases unmatched: 9. Looked up from germline, CDR1 is SGHTA and CDR2 is FQGNSA. The CDR3 sequence is 16 residues long. The CDR3: CASSLTYRGRENTIYF. CDR3 in DNA: TGTGCCAGCAGCTTGACTTACAGGGGGCGAGAAAACACCATATATTTT.

This clone has more than one count but fewer than ten. This sequence joins TRBV7-2 and TRBJ1-5; D not certain. The CDR3 extends over 16 amino acids. Trimming cost V 4 bases and J 2 bases, with 15 bases left between them. Germline V gene data show CDR1 as SGHTA and CDR2 as FQGNSA. The CDR3 sequence is CASSSDGLRGNQPQHF. In DNA, the CDR3 is TGTGCCAGCAGCTCTGACGGACTCCGGGGCAATCAGCCCCAGCATTTT.

The chain carries TRBV5-6 and TRBJ1-2, with 7 bases identical to TRBD1. The CDR3 is 14 amino acids. Germline values: CDR1 SGHDT, CDR2 YYEEEE. V lost 2 bases to trimming and J lost 6 bases; unmatched junction nucleotides: 7. CDR3 region: CASSFYDREDGYTF. In DNA form, the CDR3 reads TGTGCCAGCAGCTTTTACGACAGGGAGGATGGCTACACCTTC.

The rearrangement uses TRBV18 and TRBJ2-1; D call uncertain. Germline CDR1 and CDR2: KGHSH and LQKENI. Trimming stripped 6 bases from V and 8 bases from J, with 11 bases between. The CDR3 extends over 12 amino acids. The CDR3 DNA reads TGTGCCAGCTCCACCCGAACGGATGAGCAGTTCTTC. It translates to CASSTRTDEQFF.

In this sample, this clone turned up a few times. The chain links TRBV5-6 to TRBJ2-7; 8 positions agree with TRBD2. The CDR3 runs to 16 residues. V shed 2 bases and J 4 bases; nucleotides not matched to a gene: 11. CDR1 is SGHDT and CDR2 is YYEEEE in the germline V gene. The CDR3 DNA reads TGTGCCAGCAGCTTAGGCCCAGGGGCGGGAGGATACGAGCAGTACTTC. Encoded protein: CASSLGPGAGGYEQYF.

The table lists this clone with many counts. This chain connects TRBV12-5 to TRBJ2-1; 12 nucleotides align to TRBD2. This CDR3 comprises 17 residues. The V gene's germline CDR1 is LGHNT and CDR2 FRNRAP. Trimming at V came to 6 bases and at J to 7 bases, leaving 13 bases not matched to a gene. Here the CDR3 reads CASGARLAGVGLNEQFF. As DNA, the CDR3 is TGTGCTAGTGGGGCCCGACTAGCGGGAGTGGGATTGAATGAGCAGTTCTTC.

This clone has more than one count but fewer than ten. The V gene is TRBV28, the J gene TRBJ2-2, with D tentatively TRBD2 (6 bases). Germline V gene lookup returns CDR1 MDHEN and CDR2 SYDVKM. The CDR3 is 15 residues long. The ends were cut back, 3 bases at V and 1 base at J, with 9 bases in the middle. This CDR3 is CASSLFSGNTGELFF. Here the CDR3 DNA reads TGTGCCAGCAGTTTGTTTAGCGGGAACACCGGGGAGCTGTTTTTT.

This clone came up a few times. V usage is TRBV7-9 and J usage is TRBJ1-4, with TRBD1 identical over 7 bases. The CDR3 runs to 16 residues. Trimming at V came to 5 bases and at J to 5 bases, leaving 11 bases not matched to a gene. Germline CDR1 reads SEHNR; CDR2 reads FQNEAQ (reference sequence). The CDR3 DNA follows: TGTGCCAGCAGCCCCCCAGACAGGGCGCAAAATGAAAAACTGTTTTTT. This sequence encodes CASSPPDRAQNEKLFF.

The chain links TRBV7-2 to TRBJ2-7; TRBD2 agrees at 9 bases. The V gene end was trimmed by 4 bases and the J gene end by 4 bases; junction bases not matched to a gene: 5. Germline-derived CDR1 and CDR2 are SGHTA and FQGNSA. The CDR3 runs to 14 residues. CDR3 residues: CASSYPSGIYEQYF. The DNA of the CDR3 is TGTGCCAGCAGCTACCCTAGCGGGATATACGAGCAGTACTTC. Based on the CDR3 plus reference TRBV7-2 and TRBJ2-7, the full variable domain is GAGVSQSPSNKVTEKGKDVELRCDPISGHTALYWYRQSLGQGLEFLIYFQGNSAPDKSGLPSDRFSAERTGGSVSTLTIQRTQQEDSAVYLCASSYPSGIYEQYFGPGTRLTVT.

The chain joins TRBV7-3 to TRBJ2-1, with 9 bases matching TRBD2. This CDR3 spans 16 amino acids. Germline V gene lookup returns CDR1 SGHTA and CDR2 FQGTGA. V shed 2 bases and J 9 bases; nucleotides not matched to a gene: 11. In DNA, the CDR3 is TGTGCCAGCAGCTTATCTGGTGGGACTAGCTATGGTGAGCAGTTCTTC. Amino acids: CASSLSGGTSYGEQFF.

This clone was seen more than once but under ten times. This chain links TRBV5-4 with TRBJ2-5; 11 bases are shared with TRBD2. This CDR3 is built from 15 residues. CDR1 and CDR2 from the germline V gene are SGHNT and YYREEE (reference sequence). The J segment lost 6 bases and the V segment lost 2 bases, leaving 6 bases of the junction unmatched. As DNA, the CDR3 is TGTGCCAGCAGCTTCCCCGGGACTAGCGGCCAGACCCAGTACTTC. Its translation: CASSFPGTSGQTQYF.